This record looks at one TCR beta chain sequence and its context. The germline gives CDR1 KGHSH, CDR2 LQKENI. V dropped 4 bases and J dropped 5; count of bases not matched to a gene: 7. The length of the CDR3 is 15 residues. Authors' methods: How many nucleated cells were present was estimated from reference gene primer amplification. Profiling relied on immunoSEQ multiplex PCR, and the TCRdb table lists in-frame clones only, not all of them. The DNA was the basis for D and trimming; V, J and clone size are from that table. The sample yields fewer than 150,000 clones, over 75% seen once. The sample originates from a study of blood T cell repertoires in COVID-19.

The TCR sequence derives from a man aged 50-59 years in a cohort exposed to, infected with or recovered from COVID-19 (not recorded which). The chain uses TRBV18 and TRBJ2-1, with 8 bases identical to TRBD2. Sequencing was done on a sample of PBMCs or T cells enriched from blood (not recorded which). The CDR3 here is CASSLSWRGDNEQFF. For the CDR3, the DNA is TGTGCCAGCTCACTATCTTGGCGGGGGGACAATGAGCAGTTCTTC.